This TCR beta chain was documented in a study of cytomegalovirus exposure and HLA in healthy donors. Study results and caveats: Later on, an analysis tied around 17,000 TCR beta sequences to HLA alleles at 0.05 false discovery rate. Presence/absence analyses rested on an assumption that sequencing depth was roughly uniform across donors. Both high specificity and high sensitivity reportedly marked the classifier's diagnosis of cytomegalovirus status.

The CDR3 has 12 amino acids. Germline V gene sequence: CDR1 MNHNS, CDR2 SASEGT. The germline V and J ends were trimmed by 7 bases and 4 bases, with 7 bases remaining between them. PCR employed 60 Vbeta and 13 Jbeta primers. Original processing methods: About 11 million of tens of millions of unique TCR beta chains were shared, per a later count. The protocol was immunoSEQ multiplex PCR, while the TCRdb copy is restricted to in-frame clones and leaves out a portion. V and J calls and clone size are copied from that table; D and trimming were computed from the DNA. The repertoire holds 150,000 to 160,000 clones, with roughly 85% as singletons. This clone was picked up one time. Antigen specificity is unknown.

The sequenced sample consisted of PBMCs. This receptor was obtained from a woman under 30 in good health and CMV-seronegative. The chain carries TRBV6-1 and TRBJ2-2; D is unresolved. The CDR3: CASIYFTGELFF. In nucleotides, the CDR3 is TGTGCCAGCATATACTTCACCGGGGAGCTGTTTTTT.